This T cell receptor (beta chain) was captured by sequencing in a study of cytomegalovirus exposure and HLA in healthy donors. The PCR used 60 Vbeta and 13 Jbeta primers. Authors' processing steps: In a later analysis, of 79 million or so unique beta chains, roughly 9.9 million appeared in at least two donors. Data came from immunoSEQ multiplex PCR; TCRdb stores just in-frame clones and leaves some out. For V, J and clone size, that table is used; D and trimming come from the DNA. The sample contains 150,000 to 200,000 clones, approximately 78% of which appear only once. This clone was seen just once. The antigen remains unidentified. V dropped 4 bases and J dropped 7 bases, with 17 bases sitting between them. There are 15 residues in the CDR3. Germline CDR1 reads MDHEN; CDR2 reads SYDVKM. Study-wide points: Relative to the approximately 660-donor mean, N-insertions were reportedly fewer in an Asian-associated ancestry cluster in a later analysis. Most likely, a cluster of highly shared sequence variants arose as a sequencing artifact.

The TCR comes from a woman in her forties or fifties in good health and CMV-seropositive. J is TRBJ1-5 and V is TRBV28, with a possible D match to TRBD1 (6 bases). The sequenced sample consisted of PBMCs. The CDR3 region has the DNA TGTGCCAGCAGTTCGGGGGGCGCCTGGAAGCAGCCCCAGCATTTT. This encodes CASSSGGAWKQPQHF.